This T cell receptor (beta chain) stems from a study of blood T cells in healthy people across ages. Overall study results and limits: It was not possible, with unsorted PBMCs, to conclusively compare naive and antigen-experienced cells. More naive CD4+ cells and higher diversity marked long-lived donors relative to aged donors.

With a J-beta primer mix and a sample-barcoded 5' primer, a second PCR ran roughly 7 to 11 cycles. Each CDR3 protein is one row after TCRdb ran MiXCR on the 5' RACE reads. The table has 450,000 to 700,000 distinct CDR3 sequences, about 25% seen once. This clonotype was recorded at least ten times. The target antigen is unknown. With each sample, at least 5 micrograms of total RNA were extracted. CDR1 and CDR2 from the germline V gene are MNHEY and SVGAGI. The CDR3 consists of 11 residues. V lost 0 bases and J lost 7, with 4 bases in between. Specimen: blood. J is TRBJ2-7 and V is TRBV6-5; D not certain. The sequence was collected from a woman between 65 and 79 years old in good health. In nucleotides, the CDR3 is TGTGCCAGCAGTTACTCGAGTGAGCAGTACTTC. Translated: CASSYSSEQYF.